These T cell receptor beta chains were read from a single sample in a study of T-cell memory formation after mild COVID-19. In TCRdb, the 5' RACE reads were re-called with MiXCR into one record per CDR3 protein. The sample lists 35,000 to 45,000 distinct CDR3 sequences; approximately 7% were seen once. Material: PBMCs or a T cell subset sorted from them (not recorded which). The source is an adult who had mild COVID-19 (a few samples of this study predate the infection). Cell type and time point are not known. CDR3s include the opening cysteine and the closing phenylalanine or tryptophan. Each record gives: V gene, clone size, J gene, D gene, CDR3 DNA, CDR3 protein. D genes are given only for firm matches. Size tells how often a clone was seen (once, few, many) or the class of an expanded clone, and some rows leave it out.

V: TRBV12-3/TRBV12-4
size: NA
J: TRBJ2-1
D: TRBD2
DNA: TGTGCCAGCAGTTTCGGGACTAGACGGAACAATGAGCAGTTCTTC
CDR3: CASSFGTRRNNEQFF

V: TRBV24-1
size: many
J: TRBJ2-1
D: NA
DNA: TGTGCCACCAGTGATCCCGGACATTTAGGGGGAGACAGATACAATGAGCAGTTCTTC
CDR3: CATSDPGHLGGDRYNEQFF

V: TRBV6-1
size: few
J: TRBJ1-5
D: TRBD1
DNA: TGTGCCAGCAGTGAAGGACAGGGATGGTCGGCGCCCCAGCATTTT
CDR3: CASSEGQGWSAPQHF

V: TRBV3-1
size: many
J: TRBJ1-5
D: NA
DNA: TGTGCCAGCAGCCAAGAGGGAGGGACTCATCAGCCCCAGCATTTT
CDR3: CASSQEGGTHQPQHF

V: TRBV18
size: few
J: TRBJ1-5
D: NA
DNA: TGTGCCAGCTCACCACAGGGTAAGGATCAGCCCCAGCATTTT
CDR3: CASSPQGKDQPQHF

V: TRBV2
size: few
J: TRBJ1-4
D: NA
DNA: TGTGCCAGCAGTCGCGGACAGAGGAATGAAAAACTGTTTTTT
CDR3: CASSRGQRNEKLFF

V: TRBV12-3/TRBV12-4
size: many
J: TRBJ2-2
D: TRBD2
DNA: TGTGCCAGCAGTCAAAGAGCTAGCGGCACCGGGGAGCTGTTTTTT
CDR3: CASSQRASGTGELFF

V: TRBV29-1
size: few
J: TRBJ1-2
D: NA
DNA: TGCAGCGTTGAAGACCCGGGACCCGGCTACACCTTC
CDR3: CSVEDPGPGYTF

V: TRBV7-8
size: NA
J: TRBJ2-5
D: NA
DNA: TGTGCCAGCAGTCAACAAGAGACCCAGTACTTC
CDR3: CASSQQETQYF

V: TRBV28
size: many
J: TRBJ2-7
D: NA
DNA: TGTGCCAGCAGTTTAGCCCAGGCCCAGCAGTACTTC
CDR3: CASSLAQAQQYF